This passage covers 8 T cell receptor beta chains from one sample sequenced in a study of cytomegalovirus exposure and HLA in healthy donors. Vbeta (60) and Jbeta (13) primers were used in the PCR. Using immunoSEQ multiplex PCR, the repertoire was profiled, and TCRdb retains in-frame clones only, with some absent. This sample yields about 170,000 clones, of which roughly 80% are seen a single time; about 0.8% belongs to the top ten. The sequencing sample was made of PBMCs. These receptor sequences come from a woman aged 18-29 years in good health and CMV-seronegative.

This clone came up a few times. The chain couples TRBV7-2 to TRBJ2-7; D uncertain. The CDR3 is made up of 13 amino acids. V dropped 0 bases and J dropped 3 bases, with 6 bases sitting between them. Germline V CDR1 and CDR2: SGHTA, FQGNSA. CDR3 bases: TGTGCCAGCAGCTTAGCCCTAAACTACGAGCAGTACTTC. Protein sequence: CASSLALNYEQYF.

This chain connects TRBV30 to TRBJ2-5; 10 positions match TRBD1. The germline V gene encodes CDR1 GTSNPN and CDR2 SVGIG (reference sequence). V lost 2 bases, J lost 1 base, and 7 bases stayed unmatched. The CDR3 is 16 residues long. CDR3 DNA sequence: TGTGCCTGGAGTAAGGACAGGGGGGGCCTCCAAGAGACCCAGTACTTC. Translation gives CAWSKDRGGLQETQYF.

This clone was found a few times. This chain connects TRBV12-5 to TRBJ2-3, with 7 nucleotides matching TRBD2. The CDR3 covers 14 residues. The junction had 3 bases not matched to a gene; V was cut back by 6 bases and J by 0 bases. CDR1 and CDR2 from the germline V gene are LGHNT and FRNRAP. This CDR3 is CASGASGSTDTQYF. The DNA of the CDR3 is TGTGCTAGTGGGGCTAGCGGCAGCACAGATACGCAGTATTTT.

CDR3 in DNA: TGCGCCAGCAGTCAAACAGGGGCCGAGGATACGCAGTATTTT. Amino acids: CASSQTGAEDTQYF. V is TRBV10-1 and J is TRBJ2-3, with TRBD1 matching 7 bases. The CDR3 length is 14 residues. V shed 5 bases, J shed 6 bases, and the junction held 8 bases outside the gene matches. Germline V CDR1 and CDR2: WNHNN, SYGVQD (reference sequence).

A few counts support this clone. This chain uses TRBV7-9 with TRBJ2-1, with 10 bases identical to TRBD2. This CDR3 has 16 amino acids. J lost 6 bases, V lost 2 bases, and 7 bases had no gene match. Per the germline V gene, CDR1 is SEHNR and CDR2 is FQNEAQ (reference sequence). The CDR3 DNA sequence: TGTGCCAGCAGCTTAAGCGGGAGGGCCTCGGGCAATGAGCAGTTCTTC. It encodes CASSLSGRASGNEQFF.

The chain employs TRBV6-5 and TRBJ2-7; 7 bases agree with TRBD2. There are 13 residues in the CDR3. Trimming at V came to 6 bases and at J to 0 bases, leaving 2 bases not matched to a gene. Per the germline V gene, CDR1 is MNHEY and CDR2 is SVGAGI. CDR3 in DNA: TGTGCCAGCAGGGGCGGGAGCTCCTACGAGCAGTACTTC. This sequence encodes CASRGGSSYEQYF.

For the CDR3, the DNA is TGTGCCAGTAGTAAACGGGGGTCGGCGCGCTTCGATCAGCCCCAGCATTTT. Its protein product is CASSKRGSARFDQPQHF. V and J are TRBV19 and TRBJ1-5, with a tentative D call TRBD1 (5 bases). Trimming cost V 4 bases and J 5 bases, with 21 bases left between them. CDR3 length: 17 residues. In germline, CDR1 is LNHDA, CDR2 SQIVND (reference sequence). Full variable domain (outside the CDR3, taken from reference TRBV19 and TRBJ1-5): DGGITQSPKYLFRKEGQNVTLSCEQNLNHDAMYWYRQDPGQGLRLIYYSQIVNDFQKGDIAEGYSVSREKKESFPLTVTSAQKNPTAFYLCASSKRGSARFDQPQHFGDGTRLSIL.

V gene TRBV27 combines with J gene TRBJ2-7, with 13 bases matching TRBD2. The junction had 8 bases not matched to a gene; V was cut back by 6 bases and J by 6 bases. The CDR3 sequence is 15 residues long. Per germline, CDR1 MNHEY and CDR2 SMNVEV (reference sequence). The CDR3: CASSPLAGGGLEQYF. The CDR3 DNA reads as TGTGCCAGCAGCCCACTAGCGGGAGGGGGGCTCGAGCAGTACTTC.